What follows are 28 T cell receptor beta chains derived from one specimen sequenced in a study of blood T cell repertoires in COVID-19. Here immunoSEQ multiplex PCR was the method, and the copy in TCRdb shows in-frame clones only, minus some. This table has about 300,000 clones, 80% to 90% appearing once. The sequenced material came from peripheral blood. These receptor sequences come from a man between 40 and 49 years old with acute or convalescent COVID-19.

This clone turned up a few times. This sequence joins TRBV6-5 and TRBJ2-7; possibly TRBD2 for D (6 bases). In germline, CDR1 is MNHEY, CDR2 SVGAGI. The CDR3 spans 11 residues. The V gene lost 5 bases and the J gene lost 13 bases, with 15 bases spanning the gap. CDR3: CASSPGAGIYF. Written as DNA, the CDR3 is TGTGCCAGCAGTCCCGGGGCGGGGATATACTTC.

This clone has more than one count but fewer than ten. The V call is TRBV10-3, the J call TRBJ2-6; maybe TRBD1 (5 bases). Germline CDR1 reads ENHRY; CDR2 reads SYGVKD. The germline V and J ends were trimmed by 0 bases and 0 bases, with 15 bases remaining between them. CDR3 length equals 19 residues. The CDR3 sequence: CAISESLGATFSGANVLTF. The CDR3 bases are TGTGCCATCAGTGAGTCGTTAGGGGCAACATTCTCTGGGGCCAACGTCCTGACTTTC.

This clone was counted between two and nine times. The chain couples TRBV28 to TRBJ2-7; TRBD1 aligns across 8 bases. Germline lookup yields CDR1 MDHEN and CDR2 SYDVKM. The length of the CDR3 is 14 residues. The V and J ends lost 6 bases and 5 bases, in that order; junction bases with no gene match: 9. The CDR3 protein is CASSQGQGVHEQYF. The CDR3 coding sequence is TGTGCCAGCAGCCAAGGACAGGGCGTTCACGAGCAGTACTTC.

The V call is TRBV24-1, the J call TRBJ2-6; the D gene is possibly TRBD1 (6 bases). CDR3 length: 17 amino acids. Deletions cut 5 bases from V and 0 bases from J, with 13 bases between. Germline loops: CDR1 KGHDR, CDR2 SFDVKD. DNA of the CDR3: TGTGCCACCAGTGGGTACAGGGAAATCTCTGGGGCCAACGTCCTGACTTTC. This translates into CATSGYREISGANVLTF.

This clone was seen more than once but under ten times. The chain combines TRBV5-6 with TRBJ1-1; a possible D gene is TRBD1 (5 bases). V dropped 0 bases and J dropped 2 bases, with 8 bases sitting between them. This CDR3 has 14 amino acids. The germline V gene has CDR1 SGHDT and CDR2 YYEEEE. CDR3 region: CASSLARENTEAFF. The CDR3 DNA follows: TGTGCCAGCAGCTTGGCCAGGGAAAACACTGAAGCTTTCTTT.

This sequence joins TRBV30 and TRBJ1-5, with TRBD1 as a possible D gene (6 bases). The CDR3 contains 13 residues. Germline CDR1 and CDR2: GTSNPN and SVGIG (reference sequence). Trimming took 0 bases from V and 5 from J, leaving 8 bases between them. The CDR3 is CAWSVRQDQPQHF. In nucleotides, the CDR3 is TGTGCCTGGAGTGTCAGACAGGATCAGCCCCAGCATTTT.

This clone was counted a few times. V usage is TRBV2 and J usage is TRBJ1-1; D might be TRBD1 (6 bases). Trimming left V 6 bases short and J 1 base short, with 12 bases between. Germline CDR1 and CDR2: SNHLY and FYNNEI. The CDR3 length is 14 residues. The chain's CDR3 is CASSLQGSNTEAFF. The DNA for the CDR3 is TGTGCCAGCAGCCTACAGGGATCGAACACTGAAGCTTTCTTT.

The chain joins TRBV6-1 to TRBJ2-3; maybe TRBD2 (7 bases). CDR1 is MNHNS and CDR2 is SASEGT in the germline V gene. This CDR3 is 15 amino acids long. The V end lost 3 bases, the J end lost 6 bases, and 16 bases lay between the germline ends. CDR3 in DNA: TGTGCCAGCAGTGAGAGGCGGGGGCGGCGGGATACGCAGTATTTT. Its protein is CASSERRGRRDTQYF.

The genes are TRBV5-1 and TRBJ2-7; 15 bases map to TRBD2. The CDR3 length is 15 residues. Unmatched junction bases numbered 3, after V lost 4 bases and J lost 4 bases. The germline CDR1 and CDR2 sequences are SGHRS and YFSETQ. CDR3 in DNA: TGCGCCAGCAGCGTGGGACTAGCGGGGGGATACGAGCAGTACTTC. This gives the protein CASSVGLAGGYEQYF.

The rearrangement links TRBV12-3 or TRBV12-4 to TRBJ1-5; D is ambiguous. CDR3 size: 13 residues. The V gene lost 4 bases and the J gene lost 3 bases, with 7 bases spanning the gap. In nucleotides, the CDR3 is TGTGCCAGCAGTTGGGAGGACAATCAGCCCCAGCATTTT. Translation gives CASSWEDNQPQHF.

This clone was counted between two and nine times. The V and J genes are TRBV5-8 and TRBJ2-7; D possibly corresponds to TRBD1 (6 bases). Germline CDR1 reads SGHTS; CDR2 reads YDEGEE. V dropped 4 bases and J dropped 6 bases, with 11 bases sitting between them. The CDR3 is 12 residues long. Here the CDR3 reads CASSVSGAEQYF. The CDR3 coding sequence is TGTGCCAGCAGCGTTTCAGGGGCCGAGCAGTACTTC.

The chain links TRBV12-5 to TRBJ2-3, with D unresolved. Between the trimmed V and J ends, which lost 0 bases and 8 bases, there was a span of 12 bases. The CDR3 has 14 residues. Per germline, CDR1 LGHNT and CDR2 FRNRAP. CDR3 sequence (DNA): TGTGCTAGTGGTTTGGTAAAACGCGGCGGTACGCAGTATTTT. Protein product: CASGLVKRGGTQYF.

This sequence joins TRBV4-1 and TRBJ2-7; tentative D call: TRBD1 (6 bases). This CDR3 spans 14 amino acids. Trimming stripped 0 bases from V and 2 bases from J, with 8 bases between. Germline loops: CDR1 MGHRA, CDR2 YSYEKL. CDR3 DNA: TGCGCCAGCAGCCAAGATCCAGGGGCCTACGAGCAGTACTTC. Its translation: CASSQDPGAYEQYF.

A remark on this clone: Different DNA sequences within this sample yield the same CDR3. This rearrangement joins TRBV20-1 to TRBJ1-1; D is perhaps TRBD1 (5 bases). CDR1 is DFQATT, CDR2 SNEGSKA, per germline (reference sequence). This CDR3 contains 11 residues. V shed 6 bases and J shed 5 bases, with 10 bases lying between them. CDR3 residues: CSAIGGTEAFF. The CDR3 nucleotides read TGCAGTGCGATCGGGGGAACTGAAGCTTTCTTT.

This chain joins TRBV27 and TRBJ2-3; the match to TRBD2 covers 8 bases. CDR1 MNHEY and CDR2 SMNVEV come from the germline V gene (reference sequence). The V segment lost 7 bases and the J segment 4 bases; nucleotides outside the gene matches: 13. CDR3 size: 16 residues. CDR3 residues: CASKKRVSGAPDTQYF. The CDR3, as DNA: TGTGCCAGCAAAAAGAGGGTTAGCGGGGCCCCAGATACGCAGTATTTT.

This rearrangement joins TRBV24-1 to TRBJ2-1; TRBD1 might be the D (6 bases). The CDR3 is 14 residues long. Trimming removed 5 bases from V and 10 bases from J, with 17 bases in between. Germline V lookup: CDR1 KGHDR, CDR2 SFDVKD. The CDR3 reads CATSGYDRSWEQFF. The CDR3 DNA follows: TGTGCCACCAGTGGCTACGACAGGTCCTGGGAGCAGTTCTTC.

The chain is built from TRBV4-1 and TRBJ1-6; 11 bases line up with TRBD1. Germline lookup yields CDR1 MGHRA and CDR2 YSYEKL. The CDR3 is 17 amino acids. The junction had 6 bases not matched to a gene; V was cut back by 1 base and J by 7 bases. The CDR3 sequence: CASSQGTGGHPNSPLHF. In DNA, the CDR3 is TGCGCCAGCAGCCAAGGGACAGGGGGCCATCCCAATTCACCCCTCCACTTT.

This chain joins TRBV5-4 and TRBJ2-7, with a possible D match to TRBD2 (7 bases). The germline V gene encodes CDR1 SGHNT and CDR2 YYREEE (reference sequence). Trimming removed 4 bases from V and 7 bases from J, with 21 bases in between. This CDR3 region has 15 residues. The CDR3 nucleotides read TGTGCCAGCAGCACTGGGGGGGGCAGGGGAAGGGAGCAGTACTTC. Translating gives CASSTGGGRGREQYF.

The genes are TRBV27 and TRBJ2-7; perhaps TRBD1 as D (5 bases). This CDR3 is 14 amino acids long. Per the germline V gene, CDR1 is MNHEY and CDR2 is SMNVEV (reference sequence). Trimming cost V 4 bases and J 3 bases, with 13 bases left between them. CDR3 sequence (DNA): TGTGCCAGCAGTTATACAGGTGTCCTCTACGAGCAGTACTTC. It specifies CASSYTGVLYEQYF.

This clone came up once. The J gene is TRBJ1-6, the V gene TRBV3-1 (or the pseudogene TRBV3-2); D uncertain. The length of the CDR3 is 14 residues. Germline CDR1 is LGHDT and CDR2 is YNNKEL (reference sequence). V lost 3 bases and J 10 bases, leaving 13 bases between the germline ends. Here the CDR3 reads CASSQKKDWSPLHF. The CDR3 nucleotides are TGTGCCAGCAGCCAGAAGAAGGACTGGTCACCCCTCCACTTT.

This chain links TRBV6-4 with TRBJ1-5; tentative D call: TRBD1 (5 bases). CDR1 MRHNA and CDR2 SNTAGT come from the germline V gene. The CDR3 runs 17 residues. V dropped 8 bases and J dropped 1 base, with 21 bases sitting between them. CDR3 residues: CASLLVLIRGSNQPQHF. The CDR3 DNA follows: TGTGCCAGCCTTTTAGTACTCATTAGGGGAAGCAATCAGCCCCAGCATTTT.

The rearrangement joins TRBV5-1 to TRBJ2-1; the match to TRBD1 covers 9 bases. From germline, CDR1 is SGHRS and CDR2 YFSETQ. After removal of 3 bases from V and 4 bases from J, the junction contained 8 bases not matched to a gene. The CDR3 has 16 amino acids. The CDR3 loop reads CASSSTGGAGYNEQFF. CDR3 DNA: TGCGCCAGCAGCTCCACAGGGGGCGCTGGTTACAATGAGCAGTTCTTC.

The V and J genes are TRBV7-2 and TRBJ1-4; D gene ambiguous. Trimming pared 3 bases from V and 8 bases from J, leaving 13 bases between. The length of the CDR3 is 14 residues. Germline V gene sequence: CDR1 SGHTA, CDR2 FQGNSA. CDR3 DNA sequence: TGTGCCAGCAGCTTGCAGCATTCTAGGGAAAAACTGTTTTTT. This encodes CASSLQHSREKLFF.

A few counts support this clone. This chain joins TRBV6-1 and TRBJ1-1; tentatively, D is TRBD1 (5 bases). V gave up 2 bases and J gave up 0 bases, with 10 bases separating them. CDR1 and CDR2 (germline): MNHNS, SASEGT. The CDR3 is 15 residues long. In DNA form, the CDR3 reads TGTGCCAGCAGTGAATGGGGCAGCTTGAACACTGAAGCTTTCTTT. It yields the protein CASSEWGSLNTEAFF.

This chain uses TRBV30 with TRBJ1-2, with a tentative D call TRBD1 (6 bases). The germline V gene encodes CDR1 GTSNPN and CDR2 SVGIG (reference sequence). CDR3 length: 14 residues. The V gene lost 1 base and the J gene lost 8 bases, with 17 bases spanning the gap. The CDR3: CAWSAFGGASGYTF. The CDR3 DNA reads TGTGCCTGGAGTGCCTTTGGGGGCGCGTCGGGCTACACCTTC. The variable domain in full, completed from reference TRBV30 and TRBJ1-2, reads SQTIHQWPATLVQPVGSPLSLECTVEGTSNPNLYWYRQAAGRGLQLLFYSVGIGQISSEVPQNLSASRPQDRQFILSSKKLLLSDSGFYLCAWSAFGGASGYTFGSGTRLTVV.

V gene TRBV12-3 or TRBV12-4 combines with J gene TRBJ2-1, with D unclear. V lost 4 bases and J lost 8, with 9 bases in between. CDR3 length: 12 amino acids. The DNA for the CDR3 is TGTGCCAGCAGTTCTACTTTCCATGAGCAGTTCTTC. Its translation: CASSSTFHEQFF.

The chain joins TRBV7-2 to TRBJ2-5; maybe TRBD1 (6 bases). Germline CDR1 and CDR2: SGHTA and FQGNSA. The V end lost 5 bases, the J end lost 5 bases, and 12 bases lay between the germline ends. There are 13 residues in the CDR3. The CDR3 loop reads CASSGGPEETQYF. CDR3 DNA: TGTGCCAGCAGCGGGGGCCCAGAGGAGACCCAGTACTTC.

A few counts support this clone. This chain links TRBV19 with TRBJ1-2; D remains unclear. The CDR3 covers 14 residues. Trimming shortened V by 1 base and J by 4 bases, and 10 bases separated the two germline ends. Germline CDR1 and CDR2: LNHDA and SQIVND (reference sequence). The CDR3: CASSIGRSFYGYTF. The CDR3 DNA follows: TGTGCCAGTAGTATAGGAAGGAGTTTCTATGGCTACACCTTC.